This T cell receptor beta chain came from a study of T cell responses to AZD1222 COVID-19 vaccine. The protocol was immunoSEQ multiplex PCR, while the TCRdb copy is restricted to in-frame clones and leaves out a portion. Of over 100,000 clones listed, roughly 88% are singletons. V gave up 4 bases and J gave up 4 bases, with 12 bases separating them. In germline, CDR1 is SGHKS, CDR2 YYEKEE (reference sequence). This CDR3 contains 14 residues. Here the sequenced sample was peripheral blood, taken on day 0 of AZD1222 vaccination. The TCR originated in an adult in good health. The chain carries TRBV5-5 and TRBJ1-3; D is undetermined. CDR3 sequence reads: CASSQSFRGNTIYF. CDR3 DNA sequence: TGTGCCAGCAGCCAATCCTTCCGAGGAAACACCATATATTTT.